This passage covers 27 T cell receptor beta chains from one sample sequenced in a study of shared clonotypes between healthy human individuals. Method: immunoSEQ multiplex PCR; TCRdb's copy keeps in-frame clones and lacks some. The profile shows about 1 million clones, about 70% of them singletons. The sample taken for sequencing was memory CD4+ T cells sorted from blood. Subset reported: CD45RA-negative fraction. The receptors were gathered from a man aged 18 to 29 in good health.

The chain joins TRBV28 to TRBJ2-7; D is undetermined. Germline CDR1 is MDHEN and CDR2 is SYDVKM. The V end was cut by 3 bases, the J end by 4 bases, with 10 bases between. CDR3 length: 13 amino acids. The CDR3 here is CASSFSLTYEQYF. The CDR3 nucleotides read TGTGCCAGCAGTTTTAGTCTGACTTACGAGCAGTACTTC.

CDR3 sequence: CASKMEPSETQYF. The CDR3 DNA follows: TGTGCCAGCAAAATGGAGCCCTCAGAGACCCAGTACTTC. The chain joins TRBV28 to TRBJ2-5; D remains unclear. The CDR3 loop spans 13 amino acids. Germline V gene data show CDR1 as MDHEN and CDR2 as SYDVKM. V lost 7 bases and J lost 4, with 13 bases in between.

The CDR3 DNA is TGTGCCAGTAGTATTCCAGCGGCAGTTAATGAAAAACTGTTTTTT. It codes for CASSIPAAVNEKLFF. V and J are TRBV19 and TRBJ1-4; D remains ambiguous. V gave up 3 bases and J gave up 4 bases, with 12 bases separating them. This CDR3 region has 15 residues. In germline, CDR1 is LNHDA, CDR2 SQIVND (reference sequence). The variable domain in full, with the rest retrieved from reference TRBV19 and TRBJ1-4, is DGGITQSPKYLFRKEGQNVTLSCEQNLNHDAMYWYRQDPGQGLRLIYYSQIVNDFQKGDIAEGYSVSREKKESFPLTVTSAQKNPTAFYLCASSIPAAVNEKLFFGSGTQLSVL.

The chain uses TRBV27 and TRBJ2-5; D is possibly TRBD1 (5 bases). Germline CDR1 MNHEY, CDR2 SMNVEV (reference sequence). The CDR3 runs 15 residues. Trimming took off 5 bases at V and 2 bases at J, with 15 bases between the two ends. The CDR3 sequence: CASSPSTVSQETQYF. DNA for the CDR3: TGTGCCAGCAGTCCCTCGACAGTATCGCAAGAGACCCAGTACTTC.

The chain couples TRBV18 to TRBJ2-2; D may be TRBD1 (5 bases). The germline V gene encodes CDR1 KGHSH and CDR2 LQKENI. Deletions cut 3 bases from V and 5 bases from J, with 19 bases between. CDR3 size: 17 residues. Here the CDR3 reads CASSPLLGRVVTGELFF. The CDR3 region has the DNA TGTGCCAGCTCACCCCTTCTCGGCAGGGTGGTGACCGGGGAGCTGTTTTTT.

The chain carries TRBV5-4 and TRBJ2-3, with 7 bases fitting TRBD2. The CDR3 has 16 residues. The germline CDR1 and CDR2 sequences are SGHNT and YYREEE (reference sequence). V gave up 2 bases and J gave up 4 bases; unmatched junction bases: 10. This CDR3 reads CASSFGGNGRADTQYF. The CDR3 DNA is TGTGCCAGCAGCTTCGGAGGGAATGGGAGGGCAGATACGCAGTATTTT.

The chain uses TRBV28 and TRBJ1-4; D is unclear. The ends were cut back, 4 bases at V and 10 bases at J, with 4 bases in the middle. Germline loops: CDR1 MDHEN, CDR2 SYDVKM. There are 10 residues in the CDR3. CDR3 sequence reads: CASSSGKLFF. Here the CDR3 DNA reads TGTGCCAGCAGTTCCGGAAAACTGTTTTTT. The full variable domain, with the rest looked up from reference TRBV28 and TRBJ1-4, is DVKVTQSSRYLVKRTGEKVFLECVQDMDHENMFWYRQDPGLGLRLIYFSYDVKMKEKGDIPEGYSVSREKKERFSLILESASTNQTSMYLCASSSGKLFFGSGTQLSVL.

For the CDR3, the DNA is TGCGCCAGCAGCTCCCGAGCCCGGACTAGCGGGGGGGCAGAGACCCAGTACTTC. Its translation: CASSSRARTSGGAETQYF. The chain links TRBV5-1 to TRBJ2-5, with TRBD2 matching over 15 bases. In germline, CDR1 is SGHRS, CDR2 YFSETQ. V lost 3 bases, J lost 4 bases, and 10 bases stayed unmatched. The length of the CDR3 is 18 residues.

This clone was seen only once. CDR3 sequence (DNA): TGCGCCAGCAGCTTTGACCCCTCGGGGGGTAGCGGGGCAAATCAAGAGACCCAGTACTTC. This gives the protein CASSFDPSGGSGANQETQYF. The genes are TRBV5-1 and TRBJ2-5; 8 bases map to TRBD2. The CDR3 extends over 20 amino acids. CDR1 and CDR2 from the germline V gene are SGHRS and YFSETQ. The J segment lost 2 bases and the V segment lost 2 bases, leaving 20 bases of the junction unmatched.

The chain couples TRBV7-3 to TRBJ1-1, with D possibly TRBD1 on 6 matching bases. This CDR3 is built from 13 residues. Between the trimmed V and J ends, which lost 2 bases and 4 bases, there was a span of 8 bases. CDR1 is SGHTA, CDR2 FQGTGA, per germline. CDR3 region: CASSLEQGTEAFF. The CDR3 DNA is TGTGCCAGCAGCTTAGAACAGGGCACTGAAGCTTTCTTT.

This clone was detected ten times or more. The genes are TRBV28 and TRBJ1-5; D not certain. V lost 5 bases to trimming and J lost 0 bases, with 11 bases between them. Germline CDR1 reads MDHEN; CDR2 reads SYDVKM. This CDR3 has 15 residues. DNA for the CDR3: TGTGCCAGCAGTCCCACCAGAGCTAGCAATCAGCCCCAGCATTTT. Residues: CASSPTRASNQPQHF.

This rearrangement joins TRBV30 to TRBJ2-1, with 8 bases fitting TRBD1. Germline-derived CDR1 and CDR2 are GTSNPN and SVGIG (reference sequence). J was trimmed by 7 bases and V by 8 bases; bases with no gene match: 10. CDR3 length: 13 residues. For the CDR3, the DNA is TGTGCCCGTGCAGGGGGCTATGGGAATGAGCAGTTCTTC. Amino acids: CARAGGYGNEQFF.

The chain's CDR3 is CASSLSVRGGNEKLFF. DNA of the CDR3: TGTGCCAGCAGCTTAAGCGTAAGGGGGGGTAATGAAAAACTGTTTTTT. The chain has TRBV7-8 and TRBJ1-4; D possibly corresponds to TRBD1 (6 bases). In germline, CDR1 is SGHVS, CDR2 FQNEAQ. The CDR3 contains 16 residues. Trimming left V 2 bases short and J 4 bases short, with 14 bases between.

This clone was counted only a few times. The rearrangement uses TRBV6-1 and TRBJ1-6; D gene unclear. The V and J ends lost 9 bases and 9 bases respectively, with 9 bases between them. Per the germline V gene, CDR1 is MNHNS and CDR2 is SASEGT. The CDR3 spans 11 residues. The CDR3 DNA reads TGTGCCAGTTCCCGGACTTCACCCCTCCACTTT. Translated: CASSRTSPLHF.

The chain employs TRBV21-1 and TRBJ2-1; the table calls TRBD2, which could not be checked here. TRBV21-1 is flagged as a pseudogene. The CDR3 runs 14 residues. The CDR3 region has the DNA TGTGCCAGCACCGGGACTAGCAGGTACAATGAGCAGTTCTTC. This codes for CASTGTSRYNEQFF.

In DNA form, the CDR3 reads TGTGCCAGCAGCGTAAGGGGACAGGGGGGAAACGGAAACACCATATATTTT. This codes for CASSVRGQGGNGNTIYF. This chain uses TRBV9 with TRBJ1-3; TRBD1 agrees at 11 bases. V trimming: 1 base; J trimming: 4 bases; junction bases outside the gene matches: 7. The CDR3 sequence is 17 residues long. The germline V gene has CDR1 SGDLS and CDR2 YYNGEE.

The chain carries TRBV29-1 and TRBJ2-5; 14 nucleotides match TRBD2. Germline assignment: CDR1 SQVTM and CDR2 ANQGSEA. The J segment lost 5 bases and the V segment lost 6 bases, leaving 17 bases of the junction unmatched. This CDR3 is 18 amino acids long. Here the CDR3 reads CSVPRLAGGRRGPETQYF. CDR3 DNA sequence: TGCAGCGTACCGAGACTAGCGGGAGGGCGGAGAGGACCGGAGACCCAGTACTTC.

The chain is built from TRBV7-8 and TRBJ2-7, with TRBD1 matching over 7 bases. The germline gives CDR1 SGHVS, CDR2 FQNEAQ. The CDR3 runs 14 residues. Trimming removed 3 bases from V and 4 bases from J; junction bases left unmatched: 6. The CDR3 is CASSFGRGLYEQYF. CDR3 in DNA: TGTGCCAGCAGCTTCGGTAGGGGGCTTTACGAGCAGTACTTC.

This chain joins TRBV5-1 and TRBJ1-1, with D possibly matching TRBD1 (5 bases). Germline loops: CDR1 SGHRS, CDR2 YFSETQ. Trimming took 2 bases from V and 5 from J, leaving 13 bases between them. This CDR3 is 14 amino acids long. The CDR3 protein is CASSFGTEGTEAFF. Written as DNA, the CDR3 is TGCGCCAGCAGCTTCGGGACGGAAGGAACTGAAGCTTTCTTT.

The V and J genes are TRBV7-9 and TRBJ2-7, with 9 bases matching TRBD2. CDR3 size: 14 residues. J lost 4 bases, V lost 6 bases, and 7 bases had no gene match. The germline V gene encodes CDR1 SEHNR and CDR2 FQNEAQ (reference sequence). CDR3 amino acids: CASRTLAGMYEQYF. CDR3 bases: TGTGCCAGCAGAACCCTAGCGGGGATGTACGAGCAGTACTTC. Full variable domain (rest looked up from reference TRBV7-9 and TRBJ2-7): DTGVSQNPRHKITKRGQNVTFRCDPISEHNRLYWYRQTLGQGPEFLTYFQNEAQLEKSRLLSDRFSAERPKGSFSTLEIQRTEQGDSAMYLCASRTLAGMYEQYFGPGTRLTVT.

V is TRBV2 and J is TRBJ2-2; D may be TRBD2 (7 bases). Trimming shortened V by 8 bases and J by 3 bases, and 19 bases separated the two germline ends. This CDR3 has 16 residues. Germline CDR1 is SNHLY and CDR2 is FYNNEI. DNA for the CDR3: TGTGCCAGCCTCTACGGGCGGGGGCCCGACACCGGGGAGCTGTTTTTT. Translating it yields CASLYGRGPDTGELFF.

The V and J genes are TRBV6-5 and TRBJ1-3; D perhaps matches TRBD1 (6 bases). The V gene's germline CDR1 is MNHEY and CDR2 SVGAGI. The CDR3 consists of 15 residues. The V and J ends lost 6 bases and 4 bases respectively, with 16 bases between them. The CDR3 sequence: CASSRGGGLGNTIYF. The CDR3 bases are TGTGCCAGCAGCCGTGGGGGCGGATTAGGAAACACCATATATTTT.

V usage is TRBV7-2 and J usage is TRBJ2-5; D is uncertain. Between the trimmed V and J ends, which lost 5 bases and 4 bases, there was a span of 8 bases. This CDR3 is 12 amino acids long. Germline lookup yields CDR1 SGHTA and CDR2 FQGNSA. The CDR3 sequence is CASSMPGETQYF. The CDR3 DNA follows: TGTGCCAGCAGCATGCCCGGAGAGACCCAGTACTTC.

V gene TRBV28 combines with J gene TRBJ1-1; TRBD1 agrees at 10 bases. V dropped 7 bases and J dropped 7; count of bases not matched to a gene: 9. Germline V CDR1 and CDR2: MDHEN, SYDVKM. CDR3 length equals 14 residues. This CDR3 reads CASTRDRGGSEAFF. CDR3 bases: TGTGCCAGCACCAGGGACAGGGGAGGGAGTGAAGCTTTCTTT.

The chain carries TRBV5-6 and TRBJ2-6, with no clear D. Trimming removed 0 bases from V and 0 bases from J, with 13 bases in between. This CDR3 spans 18 amino acids. Germline assignment: CDR1 SGHDT and CDR2 YYEEEE. CDR3 loop: CASSLALRVFSGANVLTF. CDR3 nucleotide sequence: TGTGCCAGCAGCTTGGCTCTTAGGGTTTTCTCTGGGGCCAACGTCCTGACTTTC.

The chain has TRBV10-3 and TRBJ1-5; D is unresolved. The CDR3 spans 13 residues. The germline CDR1 and CDR2 sequences are ENHRY and SYGVKD. V shed 3 bases and J shed 7 bases, with 10 bases lying between them. The CDR3 coding sequence is TGTGCCATCAGTGAAAGGAGGGAACAGCCCCAGCATTTT. This sequence encodes CAISERREQPQHF.

This sequence joins TRBV30 and TRBJ2-7; D uncertain. The V and J ends lost 0 bases and 0 bases respectively, with 15 bases between them. Per the germline V gene, CDR1 is GTSNPN and CDR2 is SVGIG (reference sequence). The CDR3 has 16 amino acids. CDR3 loop: CAWSVGSAASSYEQYF. CDR3 coding DNA: TGTGCCTGGAGTGTAGGTTCGGCGGCCAGCTCCTACGAGCAGTACTTC. The complete variable domain, with remaining parts taken from reference TRBV30 and TRBJ2-7, reads SQTIHQWPATLVQPVGSPLSLECTVEGTSNPNLYWYRQAAGRGLQLLFYSVGIGQISSEVPQNLSASRPQDRQFILSSKKLLLSDSGFYLCAWSVGSAASSYEQYFGPGTRLTVT.